The next 8 T cell receptor beta chains were all read from a single sample in a study of T cell changes during pregnancy in multiple sclerosis. Clones were read by immunoSEQ multiplex PCR, and TCRdb kept only the in-frame ones, dropping some. The sample lists about 50,000 clones; roughly 92% were seen once. The sample was CD4+ T cells from peripheral blood mononuclear cells, taken after pregnancy. These receptor sequences come from a female donor with multiple sclerosis, enrolled in a pregnancy study.

This chain joins TRBV30 and TRBJ1-3, with TRBD1 as a possible D gene (5 bases). Trimming cost V 1 base and J 3 bases, with 7 bases left between them. CDR1 GTSNPN and CDR2 SVGIG come from the germline V gene (reference sequence). CDR3 length equals 13 residues. CDR3 residues: CAWSAGDGNTIYF. The DNA of the CDR3 is TGTGCCTGGAGTGCGGGGGATGGAAACACCATATATTTT.

This clone was counted a single time. The chain couples TRBV19 to TRBJ1-5; 10 bases map to TRBD1. The CDR3 has 14 amino acids. V shed 4 bases, J shed 9 bases, and the junction held 6 bases outside the gene matches. Germline loops: CDR1 LNHDA, CDR2 SQIVND (reference sequence). The CDR3 reads CASSRDRGYRPQHF. CDR3 coding DNA: TGTGCCAGTAGTAGGGACAGGGGCTACCGGCCCCAGCATTTT.

The genes are TRBV7-3 and TRBJ2-1; 10 nucleotides align to TRBD2. The trim removed 4 bases at V and 0 bases at J, leaving 15 bases unmatched. Germline V gene data show CDR1 as SGHTA and CDR2 as FQGTGA. The CDR3 consists of 20 residues. The CDR3 DNA reads TGTGCCAGCAGCTACCCAGGGGGCCTAGCGGGAGTTAACTCCTACAATGAGCAGTTCTTC. Its protein product is CASSYPGGLAGVNSYNEQFF.

The chain uses TRBV18 and TRBJ2-1; 14 bases match TRBD2. The CDR3 totals 16 residues. Losses at the gene ends were 6 bases for V and 7 bases for J; bases not matched to a gene: 8. Germline V CDR1 and CDR2: KGHSH, LQKENI. CDR3 sequence (DNA): TGTGCCAGCTCCCAGAGACTAGCGGGAGGGGGTAATGAGCAGTTCTTC. This sequence encodes CASSQRLAGGGNEQFF.

This sequence joins TRBV18 and TRBJ1-5, with 10 bases fitting TRBD1. Looked up from germline, CDR1 is KGHSH and CDR2 is LQKENI. The CDR3 is 15 amino acids. The trim removed 3 bases at V and 6 bases at J, leaving 5 bases unmatched. CDR3 region: CASSPGTGEFQPQHF. CDR3 sequence (DNA): TGTGCCAGCTCACCCGGGACAGGGGAATTTCAGCCCCAGCATTTT.

This sequence joins TRBV9 and TRBJ2-3, with 9 bases lining up with TRBD1. J lost 4 bases, V lost 0 bases, and 0 bases had no gene match. Per germline, CDR1 SGDLS and CDR2 YYNGEE. This CDR3 is built from 14 residues. CDR3 region: CASSVGTGADTQYF. As DNA, the CDR3 is TGTGCCAGCAGCGTAGGGACAGGGGCAGATACGCAGTATTTT.

DNA of the CDR3: TGTGCCAGCTCACCGGCTCTACTACCTAATGAAAAACTGTTTTTT. It translates to CASSPALLPNEKLFF. The chain carries TRBV18 and TRBJ1-4; no clear D gene. Germline V gene lookup returns CDR1 KGHSH and CDR2 LQKENI. V was cut by 3 bases and J by 3 bases, with 11 bases left in between. The CDR3 contains 15 residues.

V is TRBV19 and J is TRBJ1-1; D might be TRBD1 (6 bases). CDR1 is LNHDA and CDR2 is SQIVND in the germline V gene (reference sequence). The V and J ends lost 3 bases and 3 bases respectively, with 14 bases between them. This CDR3 spans 15 amino acids. The CDR3 is CASSMGNREYTEAFF. CDR3 DNA sequence: TGTGCCAGTAGTATGGGAAACAGGGAATACACTGAAGCTTTCTTT.